This TCR beta chain was identified during a study of blood T cell repertoires in COVID-19. Study-wide context: T cells, B-cell-depleted T cells, or PBMCs provided the cDNA or gDNA that served as material.

The cohort comprised adults aged about 18 to 90 years residing in approximately 25 US areas. Recovered status in Cohort 3 required two negative PCRs, clearance, or symptom resolution. Profiling relied on immunoSEQ multiplex PCR, and the TCRdb table lists in-frame clones only, not all of them. The table records approximately 470,000 clones, around 90% of them present only once. The V gene's germline CDR1 is SEHNR and CDR2 FQNEAQ (reference sequence). CDR3 length: 13 residues. The V gene lost 1 base and the J gene lost 9 bases, with 7 bases spanning the gap. The source material was PBMCs or T cells enriched from blood (not recorded which). The TCR comes from a woman under 30 who had recovered from COVID-19. The chain uses TRBV7-9 and TRBJ1-6; a possible D gene is TRBD1 (5 bases). For the CDR3, the DNA is TGTGCCAGCAGCTTAGATCAGGGTTCACCCCTCCACTTT. This encodes CASSLDQGSPLHF.